The T cell receptor beta chain under discussion was sequenced for a study of blood T cell repertoires in COVID-19. On the study more broadly: Collection of acute and convalescent COVID-19 samples took place in the United States, Italy and Spain. From T cells, B-cell-depleted T cells, or PBMCs came the material, which was cDNA or gDNA.

Original methodology: Reference gene primer amplification gave estimated nucleated cell counts. Profiled with immunoSEQ multiplex PCR; TCRdb holds only in-frame clones, not every one. Clone size and the V and J calls come from that table; the DNA yielded D and trimming. The repertoire holds approximately 85,000 clones, with approximately 92% as singletons. V was trimmed by 1 base and J by 3 bases, leaving 12 bases between them. CDR1 and CDR2 (germline): KGHDR, SFDVKD. This CDR3 comprises 16 residues. This receptor was taken from a woman in her fifties or sixties with active COVID-19. Sequencing was performed on peripheral blood. This chain joins TRBV24-1 and TRBJ2-1; a possible D gene is TRBD2 (6 bases). The CDR3 loop is CATSDFRAGNYNEQFF. CDR3 DNA: TGTGCCACCAGTGATTTTCGGGCGGGAAACTACAATGAGCAGTTCTTC.